The clone carrying this TCR beta chain was picked up many times. Its cognate antigen is unknown. The sample contains more than one DNA sequence encoding this CDR3. The record originates from a study of shared clonotypes between healthy human individuals. The overall study: Per donor, three plates held CD4 naive cells, three held CD4 memory, two held CD8 naive and one held CD8 memory.

Findings and limits, study-wide: Some clonotypes were shared by all four sorted-subset donors, while others were not shared. The non-shared ones had lower generation probabilities than the shared ones.

V lost 5 bases to trimming and J lost 8 bases, with 12 bases between them. The CDR3 runs 11 residues. CDR1 and CDR2 (germline): GTSNPN, SVGIG (reference sequence). Template for every sorted-subset replicate PCR totaled about 200 ng DNA, approximately 30,000 T cell genomes. In the study's own analysis: With immunoSEQ giving junction-only sequences and no quality scores, filtering differed. Some clones are missing from TCRdb's copy, which holds only in-frame ones; the method was immunoSEQ multiplex PCR. From that table come the V and J calls and clone size; the DNA was used to work out D and trimming. The table records about 1.1 million clones, approximately 80% of them present only once.

The TCR comes from a man in his late teens or twenties in good health. Some clones in this sample may be carry-over from other donors' samples. The genes are TRBV30 and TRBJ1-2; unclear D gene. Sample: memory CD4+ T cells from PBMCs. Subset here: CD45RA-negative fraction. CDR3 in amino acids: CAWGPSRGYTF. CDR3 bases: TGTGCCTGGGGACCCTCCCGGGGCTACACCTTC.